The rows below give T cell receptor beta chains drawn from one sample of a study of T cells after yellow fever vaccination. TCRdb re-derived calls from the 5' RACE reads in MiXCR, one entry per CDR3 protein. The sample includes approximately 300,000 distinct CDR3 sequences, 8.5% to 10% of them seen just once. The sample was PBMCs, taken on the day of the first yellow fever vaccination. These receptors originate from a young man who received the YFV17D yellow fever vaccine. Each CDR3 is given with its conserved first and last residue. A D gene is named only where the DNA matches it firmly. Expanded clones are given a class, and other clones once, few, many or no size at all.

>TRBD1|TRBJ1-3|TRBV7-9|15|-
TGTGCCAGCACCGCGACAGGGCCGGAAGGTCCGACCATATATTTT
CASTATGPEGPTIYF
>-|TRBJ2-1|TRBV12-3/TRBV12-4|15|many
TGTGCCAGCAACGACTGGGGGACGGGGGACAATGAGCAGTTCTTC
CASNDWGTGDNEQFF
>-|TRBJ2-1|TRBV5-1|16|many
TGCGCCAGCAGCTTGATGGGCGGCCCCGGGTACAATGAGCAGTTCTTC
CASSLMGGPGYNEQFF
>TRBD1|TRBJ1-5|TRBV7-2|13|-
TGTGCCACGAGCGACAGGGGAGGCCAGCCCCAGCATTTT
CATSDRGGQPQHF
>TRBD1|TRBJ2-7|TRBV25-1|13|-
TGTGCCAGCAGGGGGGACAGCCACTACGAGCAGTACTTC
CASRGDSHYEQYF
>-|TRBJ1-2|TRBV4-1|14|few
TGCGCCAGCAGCCAAGAGACCGCCAACTATGGCTACACCTTC
CASSQETANYGYTF
>-|TRBJ1-1|TRBV4-1|14|many
TGCGCCAGCAGCTACCCTCTGGCCGGCACTGAAGCTTTCTTT
CASSYPLAGTEAFF
>-|TRBJ2-3|TRBV7-2|17|many
TGTGCCAGCAGTCCCGCCGCAGGGGGGGTATCCACAGATACGCAGTATTTT
CASSPAAGGVSTDTQYF
>-|TRBJ1-4|TRBV4-2|16|-
TGTGCCAGCAGCCAAGATCCGGGACTGTTTAATGAAAAACTGTTTTTT
CASSQDPGLFNEKLFF
>TRBD1|TRBJ1-4|TRBV20-1|14|few
TGCAGTGCTGGTTCCGGGACAGGGTCTGAAAAACTGTTTTTT
CSAGSGTGSEKLFF
>-|TRBJ2-2|TRBV7-2|16|many
TGTGCCAGCAGCCCTAGACTCATATTGAACACCGGGGAGCTGTTTTTT
CASSPRLILNTGELFF
>-|TRBJ1-2|TRBV20-1|13|-
TGCAGTGCTAGAGTGTCAGGAGACTATGGCTACACCTTC
CSARVSGDYGYTF
>-|TRBJ2-1|TRBV5-5|15|many
TGTGCCAGCAGCTTGGTCCAGAGGGGTGGTTATGAGCAGTTCTTC
CASSLVQRGGYEQFF
>TRBD2|TRBJ2-7|TRBV5-1|15|-
TGCGCCAGCAGCAATCCTAGCGGGGGGCCTTACGAGCAGTACTTC
CASSNPSGGPYEQYF
>-|TRBJ2-2|TRBV11-1|18|many
TGTGCCAGCAGCTCACCGACTCAAACGGGACTCTGGACCGGGGAGCTGTTTTTT
CASSSPTQTGLWTGELFF
>-|TRBJ2-3|TRBV5-6|15|-
TGTGCCAGCAGCGGGTTGGGGTCACCCACAGATACGCAGTATTTT
CASSGLGSPTDTQYF
>-|TRBJ1-6|TRBV7-2|20|few
TGTGCCAGCAGCTCCCACCCCCGGGAGACGGAGAGAGTGGGTGATTCACCCCTCCACTTT
CASSSHPRETERVGDSPLHF
>TRBD2|TRBJ2-1|TRBV5-6|16|few
TGTGCCAGCAGCTTCTTAGCGGGGGGGCCAAGGAATGAGCAGTTCTTC
CASSFLAGGPRNEQFF
>-|TRBJ2-1|TRBV10-3|13|few
TGTGCCATCAGCCTTGGAGCCTACAATGAGCAGTTCTTC
CAISLGAYNEQFF
>TRBD1|TRBJ1-2|TRBV5-1|14|-
TGCGCCAGCAGTGCCGCGGGACAGGGATATGGCTACACCTTC
CASSAAGQGYGYTF
>-|TRBJ1-2|TRBV27|14|-
TGTGCCAGCAGTTTTTCCGGGACACCCTATGGCTACACCTTC
CASSFSGTPYGYTF
>TRBD1|TRBJ1-2|TRBV6-2/TRBV6-3|13|-
TGTGCCAGCAGAGGGACAGCGGCGTATGGCTACACCTTC
CASRGTAAYGYTF
>TRBD1|TRBJ1-5|TRBV12-3/TRBV12-4|14|few
TGTGCCAGCAGTTGGGACAGGAGGGCTCAGCCCCAGCATTTT
CASSWDRRAQPQHF
>-|TRBJ2-3|TRBV4-3|17|few
TGCGCCAGCAGCCCCTCCCGTAGCGGCCTTGAGACAGATACGCAGTATTTT
CASSPSRSGLETDTQYF
>TRBD1|TRBJ1-5|TRBV20-1|18|few
TGCAGTGCTGCTCCGGGACAGGGGAGGAGATATAGCAATCAGCCCCAGCATTTT
CSAAPGQGRRYSNQPQHF
>TRBD1|TRBJ2-4|TRBV6-2/TRBV6-3|16|-
TGTGCCAGCAGTTCCAGGGGGCTCTGGGCCAAAAACATTCAGTACTTC
CASSSRGLWAKNIQYF
>-|TRBJ2-4|TRBV6-2/TRBV6-3|12|-
TGTGCCAGCAGGACAGCCAAAAACATTCAGTACTTC
CASRTAKNIQYF
>TRBD2|TRBJ2-3|TRBV9|17|-
TGTGCCAGCAGCGTAGGCTGGACTAGCGGGGGGACAGATACGCAGTATTTT
CASSVGWTSGGTDTQYF
>-|TRBJ2-3|TRBV6-1|15|few
TGTGCCAGCAGTGGCGAGTATGGCCTCACAGATACGCAGTATTTT
CASSGEYGLTDTQYF
>-|TRBJ2-3|TRBV12-3/TRBV12-4|17|-
TGTGCCAGCAGTTTAATGGGCAGGGCCGATATCACAGATACGCAGTATTTT
CASSLMGRADITDTQYF
>-|TRBJ2-5|TRBV29-1|15|many
TGCAGCGTTGAGTTCCCCACAAAGTACCAAGAGACCCAGTACTTC
CSVEFPTKYQETQYF
>TRBD1|TRBJ1-1|TRBV29-1|13|-
TGCAGCGTTGCCAGCCAGGGGGTCACTGAAGCTTTCTTT
CSVASQGVTEAFF
>-|TRBJ2-5|TRBV6-2/TRBV6-3|15|-
TGTGCCAGCAGTTACCCTGCGTCCGGAAGGGAGACCCAGTACTTC
CASSYPASGRETQYF
>-|TRBJ2-5|TRBV25-1|15|few
TGTGCCAGCAGTGAATGGGGAGCAGATCAAGAGACCCAGTACTTC
CASSEWGADQETQYF
>TRBD1|TRBJ1-1|TRBV27|17|many
TGTGCCAGCTTCACAGCAGGGGGTTTCGGGGGCGCCACTGAAGCTTTCTTT
CASFTAGGFGGATEAFF
>-|TRBJ2-5|TRBV29-1|12|-
TGCAGCGTTTACGGGCCCGGAGTCGCCCAGTACTTC
CSVYGPGVAQYF